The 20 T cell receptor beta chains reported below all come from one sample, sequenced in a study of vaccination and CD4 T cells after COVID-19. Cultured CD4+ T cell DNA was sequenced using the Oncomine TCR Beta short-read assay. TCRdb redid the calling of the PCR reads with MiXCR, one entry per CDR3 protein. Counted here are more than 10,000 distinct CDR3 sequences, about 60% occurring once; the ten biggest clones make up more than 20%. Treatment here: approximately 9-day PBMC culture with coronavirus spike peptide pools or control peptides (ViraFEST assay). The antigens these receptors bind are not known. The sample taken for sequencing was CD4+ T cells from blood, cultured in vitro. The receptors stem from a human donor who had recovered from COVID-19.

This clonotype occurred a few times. This CDR3 reads CASSTYRGQNTEAFF. In nucleotides, the CDR3 is TGTGCCAGCAGCACGTACAGGGGACAGAACACTGAAGCTTTCTTT. The J gene is TRBJ1-1, the V gene TRBV11-2, with 7 bases fitting TRBD1. Germline loops: CDR1 SGHAT, CDR2 FQNNGV. The CDR3 has 15 amino acids. Unmatched junction bases numbered 7, after V lost 5 bases and J lost 1 base.

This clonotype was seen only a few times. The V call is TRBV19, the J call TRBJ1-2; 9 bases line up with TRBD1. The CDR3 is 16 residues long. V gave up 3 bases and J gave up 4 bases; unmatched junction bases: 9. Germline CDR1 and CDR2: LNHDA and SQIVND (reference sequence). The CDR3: CASSMSGTGNFYGYTF. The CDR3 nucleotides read TGTGCCAGTAGTATGTCCGGGACAGGGAACTTCTATGGCTACACCTTC.

The CDR3 region has the DNA TGTGCCAGTAGTATAGGGTCTACTAACCTATTCTACGAGCAGTACTTC. Residues: CASSIGSTNLFYEQYF. The chain recombines TRBV19 with TRBJ2-7; no reliable D call. The length of the CDR3 is 16 residues. V dropped 1 base and J dropped 3 bases, with 16 bases sitting between them. The germline CDR1 and CDR2 sequences are LNHDA and SQIVND (reference sequence).

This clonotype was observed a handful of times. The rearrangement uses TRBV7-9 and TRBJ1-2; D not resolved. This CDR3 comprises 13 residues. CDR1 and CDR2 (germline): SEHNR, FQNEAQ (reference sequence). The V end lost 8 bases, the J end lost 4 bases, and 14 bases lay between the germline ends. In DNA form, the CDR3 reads TGTGCCAGCGTTGGACTGTGGAGCTATGGCTACACCTTC. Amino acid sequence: CASVGLWSYGYTF.

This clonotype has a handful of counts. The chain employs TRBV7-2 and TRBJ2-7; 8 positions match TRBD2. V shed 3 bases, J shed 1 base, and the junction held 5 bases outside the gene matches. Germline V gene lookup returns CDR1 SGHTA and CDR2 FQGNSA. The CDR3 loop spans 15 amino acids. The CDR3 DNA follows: TGTGCCAGCAGCTTTAGCGGGGTAGGGTCCTACGAGCAGTACTTC. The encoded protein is CASSFSGVGSYEQYF.

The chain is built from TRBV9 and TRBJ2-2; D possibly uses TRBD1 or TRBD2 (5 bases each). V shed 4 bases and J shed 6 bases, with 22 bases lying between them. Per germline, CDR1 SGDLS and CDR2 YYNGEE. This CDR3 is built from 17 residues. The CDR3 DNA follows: TGTGCCAGCAGCTCTAAGCATGGTTCAGGGCGGGCCGGGGAGCTGTTTTTT. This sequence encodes CASSSKHGSGRAGELFF.

This CDR3 is CASSIGRGSFYGYTF. The CDR3 DNA follows: TGTGCCAGTAGTATAGGCCGGGGCTCCTTCTATGGCTACACCTTC. The chain carries TRBV19 and TRBJ1-2; TRBD1 might be the D (5 bases). The CDR3 is 15 amino acids. The V end lost 1 base, the J end lost 4 bases, and 13 bases lay between the germline ends. Germline V gene lookup returns CDR1 LNHDA and CDR2 SQIVND (reference sequence).

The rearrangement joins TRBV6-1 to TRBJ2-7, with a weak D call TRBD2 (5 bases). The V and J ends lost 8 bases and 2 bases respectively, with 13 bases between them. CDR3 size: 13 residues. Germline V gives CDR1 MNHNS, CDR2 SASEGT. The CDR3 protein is CASSRAEAYEQYF. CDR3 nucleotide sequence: TGTGCCAGCTCGCGCGCGGAGGCCTACGAGCAGTACTTC.

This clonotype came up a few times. CDR3 in DNA: TGTGCCAGCGGGCCCCTAGGCGGGGCGAACACCGGGGAGCTGTTTTTT. Amino acids: CASGPLGGANTGELFF. V and J are TRBV21-1 and TRBJ2-2; no DNA check was done on the table's D call, TRBD2. TRBV21-1 is a known pseudogene. This CDR3 comprises 16 residues.

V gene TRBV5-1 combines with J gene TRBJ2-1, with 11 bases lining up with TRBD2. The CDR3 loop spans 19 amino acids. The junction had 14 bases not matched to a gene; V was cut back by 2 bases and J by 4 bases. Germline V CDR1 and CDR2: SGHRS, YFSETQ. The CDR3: CASSFFSSGGSSSYNEQFF. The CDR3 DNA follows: TGCGCCAGCAGCTTTTTTTCTAGCGGGGGGAGCTCCTCATACAATGAGCAGTTCTTC.

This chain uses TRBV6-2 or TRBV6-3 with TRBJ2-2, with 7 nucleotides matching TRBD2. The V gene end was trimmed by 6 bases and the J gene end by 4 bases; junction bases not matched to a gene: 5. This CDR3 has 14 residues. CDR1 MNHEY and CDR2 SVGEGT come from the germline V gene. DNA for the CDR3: TGTGCCAGCAGGGGAGGGCGGAGCACCGGGGAGCTGTTTTTT. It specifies CASRGGRSTGELFF.

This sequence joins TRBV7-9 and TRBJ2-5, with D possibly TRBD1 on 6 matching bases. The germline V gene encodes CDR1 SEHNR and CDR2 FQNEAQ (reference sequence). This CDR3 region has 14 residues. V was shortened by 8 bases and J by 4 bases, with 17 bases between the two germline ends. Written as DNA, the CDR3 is TGTGCCAGCGGACGATACAGGGTAGGAGAGACCCAGTACTTC. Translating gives CASGRYRVGETQYF.

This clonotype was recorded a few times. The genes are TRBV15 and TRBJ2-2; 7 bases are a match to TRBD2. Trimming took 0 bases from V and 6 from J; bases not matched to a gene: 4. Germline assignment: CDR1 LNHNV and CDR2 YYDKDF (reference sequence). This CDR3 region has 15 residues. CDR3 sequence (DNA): TGTGCCACCAGCAGAGAACTGGGAGGGGCCGGGGAGCTGTTTTTT. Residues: CATSRELGGAGELFF.

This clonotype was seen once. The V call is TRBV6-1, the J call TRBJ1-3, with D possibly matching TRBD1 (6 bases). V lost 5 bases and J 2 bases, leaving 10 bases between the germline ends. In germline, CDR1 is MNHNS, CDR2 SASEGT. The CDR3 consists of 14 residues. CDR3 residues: CASSRGGPGNTIYF. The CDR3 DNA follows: TGTGCCAGCAGTCGGGGGGGCCCTGGAAACACCATATATTTT.

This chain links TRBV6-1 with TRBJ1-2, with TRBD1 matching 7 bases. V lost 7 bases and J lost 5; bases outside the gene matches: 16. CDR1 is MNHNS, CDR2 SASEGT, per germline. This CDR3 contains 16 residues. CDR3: CASTFRQGPSNYGYTF. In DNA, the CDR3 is TGTGCCAGCACCTTCCGACAGGGCCCCTCGAATTATGGCTACACCTTC.

The CDR3 region is CASSDWGGASHNEQFF. CDR3 DNA: TGTGCCAGCAGTGATTGGGGGGGCGCATCCCACAATGAGCAGTTCTTC. The chain is built from TRBV6-4 and TRBJ2-1, with D tentatively TRBD2 (7 bases). V was shortened by 3 bases and J by 5 bases, with 17 bases between the two germline ends. Germline values: CDR1 MRHNA, CDR2 SNTAGT. The CDR3 has 16 amino acids.

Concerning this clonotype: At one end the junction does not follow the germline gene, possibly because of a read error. This CDR3 reads CASAGTGDIVGYGCTF. Here the CDR3 DNA reads TGTGCCAGCGCCGGGACAGGGGACATTGTTGGCTATGGCTGCACCTTC. The J gene is TRBJ1-2, the V gene TRBV6-2 or TRBV6-3; 10 bases agree with TRBD1. This CDR3 region has 16 residues. CDR1 and CDR2 from the germline V gene are MNHEY and SVGEGT.

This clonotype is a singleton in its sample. CDR3 loop: CASSQLAENLREQYF. The CDR3 bases are TGTGCCAGCAGCCAACTAGCCGAGAATCTACGGGAGCAGTACTTC. V gene TRBV3-1 combines with J gene TRBJ2-7, with D maybe TRBD2 (5 bases). CDR1 is LGHDT and CDR2 is YNNKEL in the germline V gene (reference sequence). The CDR3 sequence is 15 residues long. V was trimmed by 2 bases and J by 7 bases, leaving 18 bases between them.

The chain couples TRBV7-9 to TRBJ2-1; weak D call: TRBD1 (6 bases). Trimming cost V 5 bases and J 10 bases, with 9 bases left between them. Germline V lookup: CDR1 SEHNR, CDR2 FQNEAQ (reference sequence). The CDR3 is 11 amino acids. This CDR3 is CASSKTGEQFF. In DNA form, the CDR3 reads TGTGCCAGCAGCAAGACAGGCGAGCAGTTCTTC. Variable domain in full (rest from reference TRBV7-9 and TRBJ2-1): DTGVSQNPRHKITKRGQNVTFRCDPISEHNRLYWYRQTLGQGPEFLTYFQNEAQLEKSRLLSDRFSAERPKGSFSTLEIQRTEQGDSAMYLCASSKTGEQFFGPGTRLTVL.

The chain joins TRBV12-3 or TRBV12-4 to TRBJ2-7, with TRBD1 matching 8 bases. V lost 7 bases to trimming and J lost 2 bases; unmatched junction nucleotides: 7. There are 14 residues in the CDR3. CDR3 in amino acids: CASTKDRATYEQYF. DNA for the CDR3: TGTGCCAGCACCAAGGACAGGGCTACCTACGAGCAGTACTTC.